The TCR beta chain described here comes from a study of CD8 T cells in Susac syndrome. With random hexamers, roughly 0.5 to 1 ug RNA was reverse transcribed. Multiplex PCR with immunoSEQ amplified the TCR beta CDR3 across 54 Vbeta and 13 Jbeta. TCRdb redid the calling of the immunoSEQ multiplex PCR reads with MiXCR, one entry per CDR3 protein. Among 90,000 or so distinct CDR3 sequences listed, just under 95% were seen once. In blood CD8+ and CD4+ T cells, TCR beta underwent sequencing. Trimming cost V 0 bases and J 10 bases, with 11 bases left between them. This CDR3 spans 14 amino acids. Germline V lookup: CDR1 SGHRS, CDR2 YFSETQ.

This chain connects TRBV5-1 to TRBJ1-6; D is ambiguous. Input material: CD8+ T cells from PBMCs. The sequence came from a human donor in good health. DNA of the CDR3: TGCGCCAGCAGCTTGGAAGGGTCGGAATCACCCCTCCACTTT. This codes for CASSLEGSESPLHF.